A single T cell receptor beta chain is shown here with its context. The data belong to a study of T cells after posttransplantation cyclophosphamide. Sequenced by immunoSEQ multiplex PCR; TCRdb stores in-frame clones only, minus some. The profile shows about 52,000 clones, 90% to 95% of them singletons. The CDR3 has 14 amino acids. V lost 3 bases to trimming and J lost 4 bases; unmatched junction nucleotides: 6. In germline, CDR1 is SGHDT, CDR2 YYEEEE. This sequence joins TRBV5-6 and TRBJ1-2, with 7 bases matching TRBD1. Sequences were obtained from PBMCs. The clonotype was recovered from a woman younger than 45 in good health and a related stem cell transplant donor. CDR3 nucleotides: TGTGCCAGCAGCTCGGCAGGGGGAGGCTATGGCTACACCTTC. Its translation is CASSSAGGGYGYTF.